This T cell receptor beta chain was sequenced in a study of T cell responses to AZD1222 COVID-19 vaccine. Findings and limits, study-wide: Clonal diversity may have been underestimated in mostly white British donors.

Here immunoSEQ multiplex PCR was the method, and the copy in TCRdb shows in-frame clones only, minus some. The sample has about 140,000 clones; 70% to 90% are singletons. Comment on this clone: Its specificity is unknown.

The length of the CDR3 is 14 residues. V lost 2 bases, J lost 6 bases, and 11 bases lay in between. The V gene's germline CDR1 is LGHDT and CDR2 YNNKEL (reference sequence). The TCR was taken from an adult who received the AZD1222 COVID-19 vaccine. The input for sequencing was peripheral blood, taken 28 days after the second AZD1222 dose. The rearrangement uses TRBV3-1 (or the pseudogene TRBV3-2) and TRBJ2-1, with no clear D. CDR3 bases: TGTGCCAGCAGCCAACCCGGACCTCTCAATGAGCAGTTCTTC. Translation: CASSQPGPLNEQFF.